This T cell receptor beta chain was captured by sequencing in a study of identical twins. Study conclusions and caveats: Invariant MAIT and iNKT cells could partly confound zero-insertion analyses. Without tracking the same donors, conclusions rested on cross-sectional statistical analysis.

Concerning this clonotype itself: Its antigen is unknown.

Unique molecular identifiers were present on the cDNA, and a universal primer site came from template switching. Using its own MiXCR run on the 5' RACE reads, TCRdb lists one record per CDR3 protein. The table shows 400,000 to 550,000 distinct CDR3 sequences, with 20% to 25% occurring only once. The data were also submitted as part of a second study, on T cells expressing NK-cell markers.

This receptor was obtained from a woman younger than 35 in good health. Sequenced sample: CD4+ T cells sorted from blood.

The CDR3 spells CASSYSHYEQYF. The CDR3 region has the DNA TGTGCCAGCAGTTACTCTCACTACGAGCAGTACTTC. This sequence joins TRBV6-6 and TRBJ2-7; D is unclear. V was cut by 0 bases and J by 3 bases, with 3 bases left in between. The length of the CDR3 is 12 residues. Germline V CDR1 and CDR2: MNHNY, SVGAGI (reference sequence).